This T cell receptor (beta chain) emerged from a study of Ad26.COV2.S vaccination and SARS-CoV-2 variants. V lost 3 bases and J 6 bases, leaving 9 bases between the germline ends. The length of the CDR3 is 12 residues. Looked up from germline, CDR1 is LNHDA and CDR2 is SQIVND (reference sequence). Treatment of the sample: 15 to 20 received Ad26.COV2.S at low or high dose, single or two shots; about 5 received placebo; per-sample allocation not given. The investigators took samples on day 63 after the first vaccine or placebo injection. The repertoire was sequenced with immunoSEQ multiplex PCR; TCRdb's copy has only in-frame clones and lacks some. The data hold about 250,000 clones, with roughly 89% observed a single time.

The rearrangement uses TRBV19 and TRBJ2-7, with a possible D match to TRBD2 (6 bases). The sequence derives from a person between 18 and 65 years old who received the Ad26.COV2.S COVID-19 vaccine or a placebo. The material was peripheral blood, obtained in a trial of Ad26.COV2.S vaccine versus placebo. The CDR3 reads CASSMGGFEQYF. Written as DNA, the CDR3 is TGTGCCAGTAGTATGGGGGGATTCGAGCAGTACTTC.